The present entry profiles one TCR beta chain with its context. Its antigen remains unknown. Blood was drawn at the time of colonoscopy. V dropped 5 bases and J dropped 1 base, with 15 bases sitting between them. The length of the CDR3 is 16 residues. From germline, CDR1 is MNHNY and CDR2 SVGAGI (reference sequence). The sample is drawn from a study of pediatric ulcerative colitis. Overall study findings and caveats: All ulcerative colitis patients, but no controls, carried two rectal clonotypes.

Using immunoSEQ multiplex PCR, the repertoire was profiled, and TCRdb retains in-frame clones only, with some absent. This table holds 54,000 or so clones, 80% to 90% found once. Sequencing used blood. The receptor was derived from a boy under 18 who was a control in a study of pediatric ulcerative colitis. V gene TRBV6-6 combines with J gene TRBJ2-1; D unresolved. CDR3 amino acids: CASSLKRGESYNEQFF. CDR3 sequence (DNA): TGTGCCAGCAGTCTGAAGCGTGGGGAATCCTACAATGAGCAGTTCTTC.